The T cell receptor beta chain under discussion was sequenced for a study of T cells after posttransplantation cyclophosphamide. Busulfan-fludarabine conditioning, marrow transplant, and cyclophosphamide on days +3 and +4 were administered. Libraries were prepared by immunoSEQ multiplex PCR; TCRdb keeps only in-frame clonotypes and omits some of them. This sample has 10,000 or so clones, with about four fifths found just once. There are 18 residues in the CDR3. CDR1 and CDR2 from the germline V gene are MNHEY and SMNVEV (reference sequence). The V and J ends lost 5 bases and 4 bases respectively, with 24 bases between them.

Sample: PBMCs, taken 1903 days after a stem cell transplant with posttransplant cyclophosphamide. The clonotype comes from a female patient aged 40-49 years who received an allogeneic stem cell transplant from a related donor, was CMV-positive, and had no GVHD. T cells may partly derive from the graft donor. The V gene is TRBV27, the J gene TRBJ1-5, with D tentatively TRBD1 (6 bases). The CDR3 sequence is CASSPNPPQDSGNQPQHF. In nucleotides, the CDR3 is TGTGCCAGCAGTCCTAACCCCCCCCAGGACAGTGGAAATCAGCCCCAGCATTTT.